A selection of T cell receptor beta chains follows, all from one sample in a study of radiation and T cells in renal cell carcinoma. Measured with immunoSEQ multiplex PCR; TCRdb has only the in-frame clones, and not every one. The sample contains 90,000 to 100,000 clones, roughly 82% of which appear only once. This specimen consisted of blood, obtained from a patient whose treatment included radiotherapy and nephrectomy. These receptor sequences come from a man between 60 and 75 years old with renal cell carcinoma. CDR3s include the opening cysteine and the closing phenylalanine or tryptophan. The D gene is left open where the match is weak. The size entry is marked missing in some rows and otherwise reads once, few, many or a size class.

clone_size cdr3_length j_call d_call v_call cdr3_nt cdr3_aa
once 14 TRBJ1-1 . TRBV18 TGTGCCAGCTCGCTAGGGGGAATGAACACTGAAGCTTTCTTT CASSLGGMNTEAFF
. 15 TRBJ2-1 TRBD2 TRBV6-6 TGTGCCAGCAGTGACCGAAACGAACTAGCGAGAAAGCAGTTCTTC CASSDRNELARKQFF
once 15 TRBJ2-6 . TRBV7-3 TGTGCCAGCAGCTCCACCCGGTCGGGGGCCAACGTCCTGACTTTC CASSSTRSGANVLTF
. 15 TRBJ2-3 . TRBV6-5 TGTGCCAGCAGTTACTCGTATGGGGGAACAGATACGCAGTATTTT CASSYSYGGTDTQYF
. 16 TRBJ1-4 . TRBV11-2 TGTGCCAGCAGCTTAGGTGTGGCAACTCAAGGTGAAAAACTGTTTTTT CASSLGVATQGEKLFF
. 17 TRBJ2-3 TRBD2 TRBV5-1 TGCGCCAGCAGCTGGGGGACTAGCGGGACCCTCGGAGATACGCAGTATTTT CASSWGTSGTLGDTQYF
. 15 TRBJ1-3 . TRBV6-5 TGTGCCAGCACCGAGACTCTGGGTTCTGGAAACACCATATATTTT CASTETLGSGNTIYF
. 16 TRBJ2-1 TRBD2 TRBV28 TGTGCCAGCAGGGAAGACGGACTAGCGGGAGGCAATGAGCAGTTCTTC CASREDGLAGGNEQFF
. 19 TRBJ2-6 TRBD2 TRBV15 TGTGCCACCAGCAGATCCAGACTAGCGGAACCCTCTGGGGCCAACGTCCTGACTTTC CATSRSRLAEPSGANVLTF
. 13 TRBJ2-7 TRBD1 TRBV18 TGTGCCGGACATTCGGGACAGGACTACGAGCAGTACTTC CAGHSGQDYEQYF
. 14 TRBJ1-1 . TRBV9 TGTGCCAGCAGCGCTGTCCTCGGGGGCACTGAAGCTTTCTTT CASSAVLGGTEAFF
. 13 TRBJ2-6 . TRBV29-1 TGCAGCGTTGGATCCACTGGGGCCAACGTCCTGACTTTC CSVGSTGANVLTF
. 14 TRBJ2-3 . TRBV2 TGTGCCAGCAGCTGGGGAAGTAGCACAGATACGCAGTATTTT CASSWGSSTDTQYF
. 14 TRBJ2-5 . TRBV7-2 TGTGCCAGCAGCTTAGGTTGGGGGCAGGGGACCCAGTACTTC CASSLGWGQGTQYF
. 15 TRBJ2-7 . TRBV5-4 TGTGCCAGCAGCCCCATAGCGGACCACTCCTACGAGCAGTACTTC CASSPIADHSYEQYF
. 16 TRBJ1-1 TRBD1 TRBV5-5 TGTGCCAGCAGCTGGCTGGGACAGGGGGCGGGCGCTGAAGCTTTCTTT CASSWLGQGAGAEAFF
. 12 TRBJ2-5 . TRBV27 TGTGCCAGCAGTTTGGGACTAGAGACCCAGTACTTC CASSLGLETQYF
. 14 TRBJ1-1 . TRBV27 TGTGCCAGCAGTTTTCAGAACATGAACACTGAAGCTTTCTTT CASSFQNMNTEAFF
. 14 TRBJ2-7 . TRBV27 TGTGCCAGCAGTTTAAAGGGCAGATACTACGAGCAGTACTTC CASSLKGRYYEQYF
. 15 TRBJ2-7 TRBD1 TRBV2 TGTGCCAGCAGGGGTGGACAGGGTAGACACTACGAGCAGTACTTC CASRGGQGRHYEQYF
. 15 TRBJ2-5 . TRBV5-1 TGCGCCAGCAGCTTGGTTGGTGGAGCGGGAGAGACCCAGTACTTC CASSLVGGAGETQYF
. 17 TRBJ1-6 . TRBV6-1 TGTGCCAGCAGTGAAGCGGCGGGAGGGTTAACCAATTCACCCCTCCACTTT CASSEAAGGLTNSPLHF
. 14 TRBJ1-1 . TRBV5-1 TGCGCCAGCACAGCAGGGGTCCCGAACACTGAAGCTTTCTTT CASTAGVPNTEAFF
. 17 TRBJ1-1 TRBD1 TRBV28 TGTGCCAGCAGTTTATGGGGTCCTGGGACAGCGAACACTGAAGCTTTCTTT CASSLWGPGTANTEAFF
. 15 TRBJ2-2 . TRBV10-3 TGTGCCATCGGGATCGGGACGCCGAACACCGGGGAGCTGTTTTTT CAIGIGTPNTGELFF
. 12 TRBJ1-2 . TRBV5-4 TGTGCCAGCAGCTTGGACGCCTATGGCTACACCTTC CASSLDAYGYTF
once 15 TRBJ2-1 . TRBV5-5 TGTGCCAGCAGCTCGGAGTCGCTCGCGGGCTCTGAGCAGTTCTTC CASSSESLAGSEQFF
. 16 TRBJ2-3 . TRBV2 TGTGCCAGCAGTGGGGAGGGGGCCTCAAGCACAGATACGCAGTATTTT CASSGEGASSTDTQYF
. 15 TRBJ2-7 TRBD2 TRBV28 TGTGCCAGCAGTTTATCACTAGCGGGTGGGTACGAGCAGTACTTC CASSLSLAGGYEQYF
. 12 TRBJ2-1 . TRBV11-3 TGTGCCAGCGGACAGATAGACAATGAGCAGTTCTTC CASGQIDNEQFF
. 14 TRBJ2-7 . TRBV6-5 TGTGCCAGCAGTCTCAGACCCCCCCCCTACGAGCAGTACTTC CASSLRPPPYEQYF
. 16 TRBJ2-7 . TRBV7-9 TGTGCCAGCAGCGTCGCACAGCCGACTATACGGTACGAGCAGTACTTC CASSVAQPTIRYEQYF
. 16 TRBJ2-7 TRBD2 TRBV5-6 TGTGCCAGCAGCCTATATACTAGCGGGAGGGACCACGAGCAGTACTTC CASSLYTSGRDHEQYF
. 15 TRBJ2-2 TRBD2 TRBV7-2 TGTGCCAGCAGCTTAAGGCGGGAGGGTCCCGGGGAGCTGTTTTTT CASSLRREGPGELFF
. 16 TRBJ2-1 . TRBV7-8 TGTGCCAGCAGCCCCCTCTCCGGGTCCAGGGGTTATGAGCAGTTCTTC CASSPLSGSRGYEQFF
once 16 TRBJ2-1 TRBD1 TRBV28 TGTGCCAGCAGTACAGGGGATAGCTACCCCTACAATGAGCAGTTCTTC CASSTGDSYPYNEQFF
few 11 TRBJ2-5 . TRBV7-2 TGTGCCAGCAGCCCCCAAGAGACCCAGTACTTC CASSPQETQYF
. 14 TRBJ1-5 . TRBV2 TGTGCCAGCTCCGCGGCGAATAGCAATCAGCCCCAGCATTTT CASSAANSNQPQHF
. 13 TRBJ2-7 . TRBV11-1 TGTGCCAGCAGAGGGGCTGAGGCCTACGAGCAGTACTTC CASRGAEAYEQYF
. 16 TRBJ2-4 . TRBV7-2 TGTGCCAGCAGCTTACGTCAGGGGATGGCCAAAAACATTCAGTACTTC CASSLRQGMAKNIQYF
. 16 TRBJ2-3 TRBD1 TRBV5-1 TGCGCCAGCAGCACGACAGGGGCTACAAGCACAGATACGCAGTATTTT CASSTTGATSTDTQYF
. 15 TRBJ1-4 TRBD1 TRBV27 TGTGCCAGCAGTGGGGGGACAGGTCTTAATGAAAAACTGTTTTTT CASSGGTGLNEKLFF
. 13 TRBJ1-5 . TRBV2 TGTGCCAGCAGTGTGGGGGGGAGGCAGCCCCAGCATTTT CASSVGGRQPQHF